The 25 T cell receptor beta chains below come from one sample, sequenced in a study of T cell responses to AZD1222 COVID-19 vaccine. Generated by immunoSEQ multiplex PCR, the TCRdb table keeps only in-frame clones and is missing some. This table has roughly 120,000 clones, roughly nine tenths appearing once. This sample comprised peripheral blood, obtained on day 0 of AZD1222 vaccination. The receptors were gathered from an adult in good health.

The chain uses TRBV12-5 and TRBJ1-1; D is uncertain. With 2 bases removed from V and 4 bases from J, the gap between germline ends came to 8 bases. Germline V gene sequence: CDR1 LGHNT, CDR2 FRNRAP. The CDR3 covers 13 residues. The CDR3 loop reads CASGLSVVTEAFF. DNA for the CDR3: TGTGCTAGTGGTTTGTCGGTAGTCACTGAAGCTTTCTTT.

V usage is TRBV13 and J usage is TRBJ2-1, with TRBD2 identical over 10 bases. The CDR3 has 16 residues. Germline trimming cut 5 bases from V and 0 bases from J; bases unmatched to any gene: 4. Germline CDR1 is PRHDT and CDR2 is FYEKMQ (reference sequence). The CDR3 sequence: CASSGGLAVSYNEQFF. CDR3 bases: TGTGCCAGCAGCGGCGGACTAGCGGTCTCCTACAATGAGCAGTTCTTC.

This clone was counted a single time. This chain joins TRBV11-2 and TRBJ2-7; TRBD1 matches at 10 bases. The junction had 1 base not matched to a gene; V was cut back by 4 bases and J by 1 base. The CDR3 runs 14 residues. CDR1 is SGHAT, CDR2 FQNNGV, per germline. The DNA of the CDR3 is TGTGCCAGCAGCTGGGACAGGGGATCCTACGAGCAGTACTTC. Encoded protein: CASSWDRGSYEQYF.

Here the CDR3 reads CASSLGVAYEQYF. CDR3 nucleotide sequence: TGTGCCAGCAGCTTAGGAGTTGCCTACGAGCAGTACTTC. This chain uses TRBV11-2 with TRBJ2-7, with no clear D. Trimming shortened V by 1 base and J by 2 bases, and 6 bases separated the two germline ends. This CDR3 has 13 amino acids. CDR1 SGHAT and CDR2 FQNNGV come from the germline V gene.

The genes are TRBV29-1 and TRBJ1-1; a possible D gene is TRBD1 (5 bases). This CDR3 is built from 14 residues. The germline CDR1 and CDR2 sequences are SQVTM and ANQGSEA. Trimming left V 6 bases short and J 2 bases short, with 16 bases between. The CDR3 DNA sequence: TGCAGCGTGGAGGACATGTTAGGAAACACTGAAGCTTTCTTT. Translation gives CSVEDMLGNTEAFF.

The chain couples TRBV7-9 to TRBJ2-7; D remains ambiguous. Germline CDR1 reads SEHNR; CDR2 reads FQNEAQ (reference sequence). The CDR3 contains 12 residues. The V end lost 3 bases, the J end lost 2 bases, and 5 bases lay between the germline ends. CDR3 in DNA: TGTGCCAGCAGCTTCGTCACCTACGAGCAGTACTTC. Amino acids: CASSFVTYEQYF.

The CDR3 protein is CASSRSGDYNSPLHF. In DNA, the CDR3 is TGTGCCAGCAGCCGTTCCGGGGATTATAATTCACCCCTCCACTTT. The J gene is TRBJ1-6, the V gene TRBV5-5; D is undetermined. Germline V lookup: CDR1 SGHKS, CDR2 YYEKEE (reference sequence). Trimming shortened V by 4 bases and J by 4 bases, and 12 bases separated the two germline ends. The CDR3 extends over 15 amino acids.

This chain uses TRBV24-1 with TRBJ1-2; 10 nucleotides align to TRBD1. After removal of 8 bases from V and 2 bases from J, the junction contained 10 bases not matched to a gene. The CDR3 totals 16 residues. Germline assignment: CDR1 KGHDR and CDR2 SFDVKD. The CDR3 nucleotides read TGTGCCACCATGGGCGTACGGGGACAGGGGAACTATGGCTACACCTTC. Protein: CATMGVRGQGNYGYTF.

The rearrangement joins TRBV6-2 or TRBV6-3 to TRBJ1-1; D gene ambiguous. The germline V gene encodes CDR1 MNHEY and CDR2 SVGEGT. V lost 1 base, J lost 8 bases, and 8 bases lay in between. The CDR3 covers 12 residues. Written as DNA, the CDR3 is TGTGCCAGCAGTTACTGGGGAAGGGAAGCTTTCTTT. It yields the protein CASSYWGREAFF.

This chain links TRBV2 with TRBJ1-1; D is possibly TRBD1 (5 bases). The V and J ends lost 3 bases and 5 bases respectively, with 10 bases between them. Germline-derived CDR1 and CDR2 are SNHLY and FYNNEI. CDR3 length equals 13 residues. In nucleotides, the CDR3 is TGTGCCAGCAGTGATAGGGGAGTAACTGAAGCTTTCTTT. Its translation: CASSDRGVTEAFF.

Here the CDR3 DNA reads TGTGCCAGCAGAGGGACTGCCAGCTCCTACAATGAGCAGTTCTTC. Its protein is CASRGTASSYNEQFF. The chain links TRBV2 to TRBJ2-1, with D possibly matching TRBD2 (6 bases). The V gene lost 6 bases and the J gene lost 0 bases, with 12 bases spanning the gap. Germline V lookup: CDR1 SNHLY, CDR2 FYNNEI. This CDR3 contains 15 residues.

The chain carries TRBV25-1 and TRBJ2-7; 10 bases line up with TRBD2. V was pared by 4 bases and J by 1 base, with 1 base of the junction left unmatched. Germline V gives CDR1 MGHDK, CDR2 SYGVNS. This CDR3 region has 14 residues. The CDR3 nucleotides read TGTGCCAGCAGTGCTAGCGGGAGATCCTACGAGCAGTACTTC. Translating it yields CASSASGRSYEQYF.

The chain uses TRBV27 and TRBJ2-7; D not certain. The germline CDR1 and CDR2 sequences are MNHEY and SMNVEV (reference sequence). V lost 6 bases and J 2 bases, leaving 5 bases between the germline ends. The CDR3 runs 11 residues. The CDR3 reads CASRTTYEQYF. Written as DNA, the CDR3 is TGTGCCAGCAGAACCACCTACGAGCAGTACTTC.

CDR3 in amino acids: CASSLEETQYF. DNA for the CDR3: TGTGCCAGCAGCCTGGAAGAGACCCAGTACTTC. J is TRBJ2-5 and V is TRBV5-8; D unclear. The V end lost 4 bases, the J end lost 3 bases, and 4 bases lay between the germline ends. Germline V gene sequence: CDR1 SGHTS, CDR2 YDEGEE. The CDR3 totals 11 residues.

The chain combines TRBV5-8 with TRBJ2-2; D is tentatively TRBD1 or TRBD2 (6 bases each). Germline V gene sequence: CDR1 SGHTS, CDR2 YDEGEE. The CDR3 is 17 residues long. V dropped 6 bases and J dropped 1 base, with 19 bases sitting between them. CDR3 residues: CASNRGGLRWNTGELFF. The CDR3 DNA is TGTGCCAGCAACCGAGGGGGGTTAAGGTGGAACACCGGGGAGCTGTTTTTT.

This chain connects TRBV5-6 to TRBJ2-4, with a weak D call TRBD2 (6 bases). The CDR3 spans 15 residues. Trimming left V 4 bases short and J 6 bases short, with 17 bases between. Germline V CDR1 and CDR2: SGHDT, YYEEEE. CDR3: CASSPTGGKRNIQYF. CDR3 sequence (DNA): TGTGCCAGCAGCCCTACCGGGGGTAAAAGAAACATTCAGTACTTC.

CDR3: CASSLGPDATNEKLFF. The CDR3 coding sequence is TGTGCCAGCAGCTTGGGACCCGACGCAACTAATGAAAAACTGTTTTTT. The chain joins TRBV11-2 to TRBJ1-4; a weak D match, TRBD1 (5 bases). Trimming took 3 bases from V and 0 from J, leaving 11 bases between them. Germline CDR1 and CDR2: SGHAT and FQNNGV. CDR3 size: 16 residues.

The V gene is TRBV19, the J gene TRBJ2-5; 11 bases are shared with TRBD1. The junction had 5 bases not matched to a gene; V was cut back by 4 bases and J by 1 base. The CDR3 is 16 residues long. Germline CDR1 reads LNHDA; CDR2 reads SQIVND (reference sequence). The CDR3, as DNA: TGTGCCAGTAGTAGGGGGACAGGGGGAGTCCAAGAGACCCAGTACTTC. As protein: CASSRGTGGVQETQYF.

In its sample, this clone was seen once. The chain joins TRBV7-9 to TRBJ1-1; D is undetermined. CDR1 is SEHNR, CDR2 FQNEAQ, per germline (reference sequence). The CDR3 has 13 residues. The ends were cut back, 2 bases at V and 5 bases at J, with 9 bases in the middle. In DNA form, the CDR3 reads TGTGCCAGCAGCTTAAGTTTGGGAACTGAAGCTTTCTTT. Translating gives CASSLSLGTEAFF.

This clone was recorded once. This sequence joins TRBV19 and TRBJ2-3, with no clear D. Per germline, CDR1 LNHDA and CDR2 SQIVND (reference sequence). The CDR3 length is 14 residues. Trimming removed 5 bases at V and 6 bases at J, with 15 bases between. Here the CDR3 DNA reads TGTGCCAGTAGTCCCGGTATTAGCCCCGATACGCAGTATTTT. Translated, it gives CASSPGISPDTQYF.

The genes are TRBV19 and TRBJ1-4; D is unclear. The CDR3 runs to 12 residues. Per the germline V gene, CDR1 is LNHDA and CDR2 is SQIVND (reference sequence). V lost 3 bases and J 8 bases, leaving 7 bases between the germline ends. The DNA of the CDR3 is TGTGCCAGTAGTATTAGGGAGGAAAAACTGTTTTTT. This sequence encodes CASSIREEKLFF.

The chain couples TRBV7-2 to TRBJ2-7; perhaps D is TRBD1 or TRBD2 (5 bases each). The V gene lost 2 bases and the J gene lost 2 bases, with 10 bases spanning the gap. Germline V lookup: CDR1 SGHTA, CDR2 FQGNSA. CDR3 length equals 14 residues. The chain's CDR3 is CASSLWGITYEQYF. In DNA form, the CDR3 reads TGTGCCAGCAGCTTATGGGGGATTACCTACGAGCAGTACTTC.

This chain uses TRBV10-1 with TRBJ2-3; 10 bases align to TRBD2. Germline CDR1 WNHNN, CDR2 SYGVQD (reference sequence). V gave up 5 bases and J gave up 2 bases; unmatched junction bases: 4. The CDR3 runs 15 residues. The CDR3 bases are TGCGCCAGCAGTCAACTAGCGGGGACCACAGATACGCAGTATTTT. Protein sequence: CASSQLAGTTDTQYF.

The rearrangement links TRBV7-9 to TRBJ2-7; D is unclear. The V end lost 4 bases, the J end lost 3 bases, and 7 bases lay between the germline ends. This CDR3 spans 12 amino acids. CDR1 and CDR2 from the germline V gene are SEHNR and FQNEAQ (reference sequence). In nucleotides, the CDR3 is TGTGCCAGCAGCTGGGATCACTACGAGCAGTACTTC. This gives the protein CASSWDHYEQYF.

V is TRBV4-1 and J is TRBJ2-1; 10 nucleotides agree with TRBD1. This CDR3 contains 15 residues. The germline gives CDR1 MGHRA, CDR2 YSYEKL. After removal of 4 bases from V and 9 bases from J, the junction contained 9 bases not matched to a gene. CDR3 in amino acids: CASSLRQGAGLEQFF. CDR3 nucleotides: TGCGCCAGCAGCCTTAGACAGGGGGCTGGTCTTGAGCAGTTCTTC.